This T cell receptor beta chain was recovered during a study of cytomegalovirus exposure and HLA in healthy donors. V lost 0 bases to trimming and J lost 5 bases; unmatched junction nucleotides: 4. Germline V CDR1 and CDR2: SGHTA, FQGNSA. The CDR3 has 16 residues. The PCR contained 60 Vbeta and 13 Jbeta primers. The protocol was immunoSEQ multiplex PCR, while the TCRdb copy is restricted to in-frame clones and leaves out a portion. The sample lists roughly 150,000 clones; approximately 85% were seen once. Sequencing used PBMCs. The TCR was taken from a woman between 18 and 29 years old in good health and CMV-seronegative. The gene calls are TRBV7-2 and TRBJ2-3; 11 nucleotides align to TRBD2. CDR3 amino acids: CASSLALAGGIDTQYF. The DNA for the CDR3 is TGTGCCAGCAGCTTAGCGCTAGCGGGGGGAATAGATACGCAGTATTTT.